This TCR beta chain was sequenced in a study of blood T cell repertoires in COVID-19 (dated by TCRdb to about 2020). For the wider study: Samples covering the acute and convalescent phases of COVID-19 were provided by collaborators in the United States, Italy and Spain. Deeply sampled blood TCRbeta repertoires from subjects exposed to, actively infected with, or recovered from COVID-19 were included in the dataset. Where available, HLA class I and class II types were obtained from metadata supplied by the sample provider rather than from assay-based typing. The repertoires were made available in a free public database intended to serve as a resource for research on the immune response to SARS-CoV-2. The samples were drawn from two sources: the first 160 participants of the ongoing ImmuneRACE study, and 1,000 to 1,500 subjects contributed by 6 global collaborators. The sample metadata nearly always contained a de-identified subject ID, COVID-19 status, age in years and sex. The prospective study material was composed of cDNA or gDNA derived from T cells, B-cell-depleted T cells, or PBMCs.

Worth noting for this clone: The antigen this receptor binds is unknown. Base qualities are not recorded, but no much larger clone differs from it by a single base. Within the sample, other DNA sequences also encode this same CDR3.

The investigation overall reported the following: The amount of clinical and demographic metadata varied by source and participant and was provided uncurated.

Whole blood was collected in K2EDTA tubes by collaborating institutions according to the institutions' own protocols. For TCRbeta analysis, collaborators shipped samples in one of three forms: frozen whole blood, isolated PBMCs, or DNA extracted from either of those sample types. TCRbeta CDR3 regions were amplified from genomic DNA using the immunoSEQ Assay, a bias-controlled multiplex PCR. As for the original processing: Within the assay, amplification of reference gene primers was used to estimate how many nucleated cells each sample contained. To quantify the absolute abundance of each unique TCRbeta CDR3 rearrangement, sequence reads were collapsed and filtered. For each sample, productive Simpson clonality was calculated by taking the square root of Simpson's diversity index across productive rearrangements. Drawn from immuneACCESS, this table holds only the in-frame rearrangements with V and J called that TCRdb kept. Clones are partly lost; checked studies trace under half to an unresolved V gene and leave the rest unexplained. Clonal size and the V and J genes are those of that table, whereas D and trimming came from the DNA. A total of 15,000 to 20,000 clones appear in this sample, nearly 90% of them only once. The leading ten clones occupy about 4.8% of the sample.

The germline V gene gives CDR1 as MDHEN and CDR2 as SYDVKM. Taken from cysteine to phenylalanine, the CDR3 has 15 residues. Only the CDR3 part of the read is kept: 45 bases, read in frame from the first base. V was cut back by 5 bases and J by 2 bases, leaving a gap of 15 bases between them. This clonotype was obtained from a human donor in a cohort sampled during active COVID-19. The sequenced sample consisted of peripheral blood. The chain couples TRBV28 to TRBJ1-1; the D gene is perhaps TRBD1, from 5 matching bases. The CDR3 reads as follows: CASSPRGGGNTEAFF. The sequenced DNA: TGTGCCAGCAGTCCCCGCGGGGGGGGAAACACTGAAGCTTTCTTT.